What follows are 22 T cell receptor beta chains derived from one specimen sequenced in a study of T cells of healthy individuals. TCRdb reanalysed the 5' RACE reads using MiXCR and keeps one entry per CDR3 protein. The table records around 100,000 distinct CDR3 sequences, roughly 18% of them present only once. The receptor set was obtained from a human donor in good health.

The chain is built from TRBV19 and TRBJ1-6; D ambiguous. The CDR3 totals 14 residues. The germline gives CDR1 LNHDA, CDR2 SQIVND (reference sequence). Trimming took off 8 bases at V and 3 bases at J, with 11 bases between the two ends. The CDR3 DNA reads as TGTGCCAGTGGGGAGGAAGTCTATAATTCACCCCTCCACTTT. Translation gives CASGEEVYNSPLHF.

Only a few counts were recorded for this clonotype. The rearrangement uses TRBV6-6 and TRBJ2-7; 13 bases fit TRBD2. The CDR3 consists of 16 residues. Germline CDR1 is MNHNY and CDR2 is SVGAGI (reference sequence). The junction had 11 bases not matched to a gene; V was cut back by 4 bases and J by 8 bases. The CDR3 reads CASSFLLAGGPGQQYF. CDR3 DNA sequence: TGTGCCAGCAGTTTCCTACTAGCGGGGGGGCCGGGGCAGCAGTACTTC.

The chain combines TRBV7-2 with TRBJ1-6; TRBD1 might be the D (5 bases). The germline V gene has CDR1 SGHTA and CDR2 FQGNSA. The CDR3 length is 15 residues. Trimming took 2 bases from V and 7 from J, leaving 12 bases between them. The CDR3 here is CASSLLGGQNSPLHF. The CDR3 nucleotides read TGTGCCAGCAGCTTATTGGGGGGTCAGAATTCACCCCTCCACTTT.

The chain joins TRBV20-1 to TRBJ2-7; D not certain. The CDR3 contains 11 residues. Trimming shortened V by 4 bases and J by 6 bases, and 10 bases separated the two germline ends. Germline V gives CDR1 DFQATT, CDR2 SNEGSKA (reference sequence). CDR3 sequence reads: CSAIGTAEQYF. CDR3 DNA: TGCAGTGCTATTGGTACCGCCGAGCAGTACTTC.

In its sample, this clonotype was seen a few times. The V gene is TRBV28, the J gene TRBJ2-3, with D maybe TRBD1 (6 bases). The CDR3 runs to 17 residues. CDR1 is MDHEN, CDR2 SYDVKM, per germline. V was trimmed by 5 bases and J by 2 bases, leaving 20 bases between them. CDR3 nucleotide sequence: TGTGCCAGCAGTGCCCTTGGTCAGGGGAAAGACACAGATACGCAGTATTTT. As protein: CASSALGQGKDTDTQYF.

The rearrangement links TRBV7-2 to TRBJ2-7; D might be TRBD1 (6 bases). The germline V gene encodes CDR1 SGHTA and CDR2 FQGNSA. Trimming removed 5 bases at V and 2 bases at J, with 19 bases between. This CDR3 contains 16 residues. The CDR3 spells CASSLGTGRRAYEQYF. The CDR3 nucleotides are TGTGCCAGCAGCCTGGGTACAGGGCGGAGAGCCTACGAGCAGTACTTC.

This clonotype was counted ten times or more. J is TRBJ1-4 and V is TRBV13, with TRBD1 identical over 8 bases. CDR3 size: 16 residues. Germline CDR1 and CDR2: PRHDT and FYEKMQ (reference sequence). With V trimmed by 5 bases and J by 1 base, 6 bases remained unmatched. The CDR3 protein is CASSERQGRTNEKLFF. CDR3 nucleotides: TGTGCCAGCAGCGAACGACAGGGGAGAACTAATGAAAAACTGTTTTTT. Combining the CDR3 with reference TRBV13 and TRBJ1-4 gives the whole variable domain AAGVIQSPRHLIKEKRETATLKCYPIPRHDTVYWYQQGPGQDPQFLISFYEKMQSDKGSIPDRFSAQQFSDYHSELNMSSLELGDSALYFCASSERQGRTNEKLFFGSGTQLSVL.

The V call is TRBV12-3 or TRBV12-4, the J call TRBJ2-1; D might be TRBD2 (6 bases). This CDR3 is built from 15 residues. V was shortened by 3 bases and J by 8 bases, with 17 bases between the two germline ends. CDR3 amino acids: CASSFRRGGDYEQFF. DNA for the CDR3: TGTGCCAGCAGTTTTCGGAGGGGCGGGGACTATGAGCAGTTCTTC.

This clonotype came up many times. This chain joins TRBV20-1 and TRBJ2-7; possible D gene TRBD1, 5 bases. The germline gives CDR1 DFQATT, CDR2 SNEGSKA (reference sequence). The CDR3 covers 12 residues. Trimming left V 3 bases short and J 2 bases short, with 8 bases between. DNA of the CDR3: TGCAGTGCTAGGGACACAGCCTACGAGCAGTACTTC. Translated: CSARDTAYEQYF.

This clonotype was seen more than once but under ten times. This chain connects TRBV20-1 to TRBJ2-3; tentatively, D is TRBD1 or TRBD2 (5 bases each). Germline CDR1 is DFQATT and CDR2 is SNEGSKA (reference sequence). Deletions cut 6 bases from V and 1 base from J, with 20 bases between. The CDR3 is 16 amino acids. The CDR3 reads CSAPLPGAQGTDTQYF. DNA for the CDR3: TGCAGTGCCCCACTCCCCGGGGCGCAGGGCACAGATACGCAGTATTTT.

The V and J genes are TRBV20-1 and TRBJ1-4; 11 bases align to TRBD1. Germline loops: CDR1 DFQATT, CDR2 SNEGSKA (reference sequence). The CDR3 is 17 residues long. J was trimmed by 2 bases and V by 5 bases; bases with no gene match: 10. CDR3 sequence (DNA): TGCAGTGCTTTAACCGGGACAGGGGGGGGGACTAATGAAAAACTGTTTTTT. Amino acid sequence: CSALTGTGGGTNEKLFF.

The chain uses TRBV6-1 and TRBJ2-2; 12 bases align to TRBD2. Germline trimming cut 2 bases from V and 5 bases from J; bases unmatched to any gene: 0. The CDR3 runs 15 residues. Per the germline V gene, CDR1 is MNHNS and CDR2 is SASEGT. The CDR3 protein is CASSELAGGTGELFF. In DNA form, the CDR3 reads TGTGCCAGCAGTGAACTAGCGGGGGGGACCGGGGAGCTGTTTTTT.

A note on this clonotype: Being one base from a much bigger clone, this may be a read error. The chain has TRBV5-5 and TRBJ2-1, with TRBD1 identical over 7 bases. V trimming: 5 bases; J trimming: 10 bases; junction bases outside the gene matches: 9. The CDR3 runs 13 residues. Germline V CDR1 and CDR2: SGHKS, YYEKEE (reference sequence). Here the CDR3 reads CASSYRDSIEQFF. In nucleotides, the CDR3 is TGTGCCAGCAGTTACCGGGACAGCATAGAGCAGTTCTTC.

This clonotype was seen a few times. This chain joins TRBV6-2 or TRBV6-3 and TRBJ1-6; D remains unclear. The V and J ends lost 5 bases and 5 bases respectively, with 25 bases between them. Germline CDR1 and CDR2: MNHEY and SVGEGT. The CDR3 is 19 residues long. CDR3 bases: TGTGCCAGCAGTCACACTGAACGTCTAACCTCAGAGAATAATTCACCCCTCCACTTT. As protein: CASSHTERLTSENNSPLHF.

This clonotype came up a few times. This chain joins TRBV14 and TRBJ2-7, with TRBD1 identical over 8 bases. The CDR3 runs to 13 residues. Germline V gene sequence: CDR1 SGHDN, CDR2 FVKESK. Unmatched junction bases numbered 5, after V lost 1 base and J lost 9 bases. The CDR3 DNA sequence: TGTGCCAGCAGCCAAGGACAGGGGACGGGGCAGTACTTC. As protein: CASSQGQGTGQYF.

This clonotype has a handful of counts. The chain joins TRBV20-1 to TRBJ2-7; D is perhaps TRBD2 (6 bases). The CDR3 is 14 amino acids. The germline gives CDR1 DFQATT, CDR2 SNEGSKA (reference sequence). V lost 6 bases and J lost 0, with 15 bases in between. The DNA for the CDR3 is TGCAGTGCCCTGACGGGGGAAGCCTCCTACGAGCAGTACTTC. It specifies CSALTGEASYEQYF.

The chain combines TRBV7-3 with TRBJ2-1; D possibly matches TRBD1 or TRBD2 (5 bases each). V lost 1 base to trimming and J lost 4 bases, with 20 bases between them. The length of the CDR3 is 18 residues. In germline, CDR1 is SGHTA, CDR2 FQGTGA. This CDR3 is CASSLKGIRDATYNEQFF. In DNA form, the CDR3 reads TGTGCCAGCAGCTTAAAAGGCATCCGGGACGCGACTTACAATGAGCAGTTCTTC.

This rearrangement joins TRBV20-1 to TRBJ1-5; no definite D call. Looked up from germline, CDR1 is DFQATT and CDR2 is SNEGSKA (reference sequence). This CDR3 contains 13 residues. V was pared by 7 bases and J by 5 bases, with 15 bases between. The chain's CDR3 is CSVWRDSDQPQHF. CDR3 bases: TGCAGTGTTTGGAGGGATAGTGATCAGCCCCAGCATTTT.

This clonotype occurred a few times. The genes are TRBV2 and TRBJ2-5; TRBD1 matches 7 bases. Germline V gives CDR1 SNHLY, CDR2 FYNNEI. V dropped 6 bases and J dropped 1; count of bases not matched to a gene: 8. The CDR3 is 15 residues long. The CDR3 region has the DNA TGTGCCAGCAGAGAGACAGGGTGGCCCCAAGAGACCCAGTACTTC. This encodes CASRETGWPQETQYF.

The CDR3 DNA is TGTGCCAGCAGCCCATACAGGGTCGGCTACGAGCAGTACTTC. Amino acid sequence: CASSPYRVGYEQYF. The chain joins TRBV7-8 to TRBJ2-7, with D possibly matching TRBD1 (6 bases). The CDR3 sequence is 14 residues long. From germline, CDR1 is SGHVS and CDR2 FQNEAQ. Trimming stripped 5 bases from V and 3 bases from J, with 14 bases between.

This chain connects TRBV3-1 to TRBJ2-3, with unresolved D. The CDR3 covers 17 residues. Trimming cost V 2 bases and J 1 base, with 16 bases left between them. Germline CDR1 reads LGHDT; CDR2 reads YNNKEL (reference sequence). This CDR3 reads CASSQRKTGWRTDTQYF. CDR3 DNA sequence: TGTGCCAGCAGCCAACGGAAGACTGGGTGGCGCACAGATACGCAGTATTTT.

This chain connects TRBV6-5 to TRBJ2-7; 10 bases fit TRBD2. With V trimmed by 3 bases and J by 3 bases, 5 bases remained unmatched. This CDR3 comprises 15 residues. Germline V gives CDR1 MNHEY, CDR2 SVGAGI. The CDR3 region is CASSYTGLADYEQYF. The CDR3, as DNA: TGTGCCAGCAGTTATACAGGACTAGCGGACTACGAGCAGTACTTC.